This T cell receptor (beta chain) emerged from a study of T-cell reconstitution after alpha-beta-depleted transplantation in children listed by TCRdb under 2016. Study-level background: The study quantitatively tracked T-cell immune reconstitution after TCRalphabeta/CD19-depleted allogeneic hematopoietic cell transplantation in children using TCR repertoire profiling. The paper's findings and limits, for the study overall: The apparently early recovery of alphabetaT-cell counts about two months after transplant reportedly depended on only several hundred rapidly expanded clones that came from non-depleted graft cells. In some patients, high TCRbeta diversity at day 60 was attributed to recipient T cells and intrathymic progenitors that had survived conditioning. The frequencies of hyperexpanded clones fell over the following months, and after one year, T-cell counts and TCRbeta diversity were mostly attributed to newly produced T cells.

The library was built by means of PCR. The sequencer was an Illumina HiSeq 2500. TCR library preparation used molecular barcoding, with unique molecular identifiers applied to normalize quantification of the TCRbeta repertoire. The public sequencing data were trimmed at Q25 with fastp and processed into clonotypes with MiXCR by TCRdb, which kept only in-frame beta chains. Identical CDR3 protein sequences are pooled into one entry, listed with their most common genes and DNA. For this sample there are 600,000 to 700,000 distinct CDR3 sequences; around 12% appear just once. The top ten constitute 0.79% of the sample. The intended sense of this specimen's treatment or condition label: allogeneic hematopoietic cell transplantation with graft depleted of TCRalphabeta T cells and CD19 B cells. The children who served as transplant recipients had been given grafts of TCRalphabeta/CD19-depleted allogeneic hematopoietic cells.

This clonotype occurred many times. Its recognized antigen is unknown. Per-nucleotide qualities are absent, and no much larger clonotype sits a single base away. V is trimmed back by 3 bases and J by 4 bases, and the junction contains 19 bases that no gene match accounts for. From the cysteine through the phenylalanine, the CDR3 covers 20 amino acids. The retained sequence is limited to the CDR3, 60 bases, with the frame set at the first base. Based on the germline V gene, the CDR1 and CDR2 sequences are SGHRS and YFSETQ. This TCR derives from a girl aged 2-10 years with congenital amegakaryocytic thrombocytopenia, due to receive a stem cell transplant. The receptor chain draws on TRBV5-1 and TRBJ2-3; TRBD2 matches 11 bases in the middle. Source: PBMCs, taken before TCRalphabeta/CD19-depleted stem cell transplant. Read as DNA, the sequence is TGCGCCAGCAGCTCCCGTGTATTAGCGGGAGGGCCAGAGTTCCCAGATACGCAGTATTTT. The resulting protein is CASSSRVLAGGPEFPDTQYF.